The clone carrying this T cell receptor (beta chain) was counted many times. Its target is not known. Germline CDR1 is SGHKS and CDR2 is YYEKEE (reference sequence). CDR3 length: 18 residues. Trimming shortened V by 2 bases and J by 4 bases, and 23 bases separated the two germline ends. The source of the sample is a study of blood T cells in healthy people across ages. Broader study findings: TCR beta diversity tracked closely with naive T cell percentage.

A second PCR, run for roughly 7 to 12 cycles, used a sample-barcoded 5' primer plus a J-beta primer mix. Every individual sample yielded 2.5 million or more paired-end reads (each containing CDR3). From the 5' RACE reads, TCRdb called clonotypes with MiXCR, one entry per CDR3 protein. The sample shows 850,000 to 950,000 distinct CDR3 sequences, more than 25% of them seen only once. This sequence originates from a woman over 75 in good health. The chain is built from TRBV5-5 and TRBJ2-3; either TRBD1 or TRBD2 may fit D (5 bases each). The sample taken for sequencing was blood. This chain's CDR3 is CASSFQDTGYPSPDTQYF. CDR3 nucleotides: TGTGCCAGCAGCTTCCAGGACACGGGTTACCCTAGCCCAGATACGCAGTATTTT.